Listed here is a single TCR beta chain. This record belongs to a study of control samples from healthy donors and cancer patients. The table came from immunoSEQ multiplex PCR; TCRdb's copy has only in-frame clones and leaves some out. The sample records 150,000 to 200,000 clones, roughly 91% being singletons. There are 14 residues in the CDR3. V was trimmed by 7 bases and J by 7 bases, leaving 20 bases between them. The germline V gene encodes CDR1 SQVTM and CDR2 ANQGSEA. The chain employs TRBV29-1 and TRBJ2-1, with a tentative D call TRBD2 (7 bases). This TCR was sampled from a woman under 40 in good health. Sequenced input: blood. Here the CDR3 DNA reads TGCAGCGCGTACCGAGGGGGGGGTAGTAATGAGCAGTTCTTC. The encoded protein is CSAYRGGGSNEQFF.